These 31 T cell receptor beta chains were sequenced from one sample in a study of tumor-infiltrating lymphocytes in primary liver carcinoma. Constant-region priming of roughly 500 ng total RNA yielded TCR beta cDNA. Investigators got TCR beta libraries out of three nested multiplex PCR rounds, done with slightly modified ARM-PCR. Forward primers for TRBV1-TRBV30 and a C-beta reverse primer served the first two PCR rounds, at approximately 10 cycles each. TCRdb re-derived calls from the multiplex PCR reads in MiXCR, one entry per CDR3 protein. The sample records about 130,000 distinct CDR3 sequences, 64% being singletons. Scientists recovered RNA and DNA together from approximately 20-30 mg of unsorted bulk tissue. The source material was liver tumor tissue from sampling region 3. As to subset: tumor region T3, left-lateral pole. Every receptor here comes from a woman aged 55-69 years with primary liver carcinoma and hepatitis B virus infection.

Turning to this clonotype: No conserved phenylalanine or tryptophan ends this CDR3, so it is likely a read error. The chain is built from TRBV10-1 and TRBJ2-2, with D possibly matching TRBD1 (5 bases). In germline, CDR1 is WNHNN, CDR2 SYGVQD (reference sequence). V lost 7 bases and J lost 6, with 12 bases in between. This CDR3 is built from 13 residues. The CDR3 region is CASNKGSAGELFS. The CDR3, as DNA: TGCGCCAGCAATAAGGGGTCGGCCGGGGAGCTGTTTTCT.

This clonotype has at least ten counts. V and J are TRBV12-3 or TRBV12-4 and TRBJ2-6; D uncertain. The CDR3 covers 15 residues. V gave up 3 bases and J gave up 0 bases, with 6 bases separating them. The DNA of the CDR3 is TGTGCCAGCAGTTTGAGCTTCTCTGGGGCCAACGTCCTGACTTTC. It yields the protein CASSLSFSGANVLTF.

Note on this clonotype: The conserved phenylalanine or tryptophan is not found at the CDR3 terminus, so this likely reflects a read error. The rearrangement links TRBV11-2 to TRBJ2-5; the match to TRBD2 covers 10 bases. CDR1 SGHAT and CDR2 FQNNGV come from the germline V gene. The length of the CDR3 is 16 residues. CDR3 sequence reads: CVSSSRTSGWASTQYL. Written as DNA, the CDR3 is TGTGTCAGCAGCTCCCGGACTAGCGGTTGGGCATCGACCCAGTACCTC.

With respect to this clonotype: The final CDR3 position lacks the conserved phenylalanine or tryptophan, pointing to a likely read error. The DNA is left out, because the CDR3 cannot be placed on it with certainty; the CDR3 is given as TCRdb lists it. The chain recombines TRBV29-1 with TRBJ2-2; the DNA was not compared with TRBD1, the D call given in the table. Both ends counted, the CDR3 spans 12 residues. The germline gives CDR1 SQVTM, CDR2 ANQGSEA. The chain's CDR3 is CSVGWGAGEPFY.

This clonotype was counted only a few times. Germline is not matched at one junction end, which may reflect a read error. The chain uses TRBV4-1 and TRBJ2-3, with 10 nucleotides matching TRBD2. CDR1 is MGHRA and CDR2 is YSYEKL in the germline V gene. The CDR3 is 18 amino acids. CDR3 DNA sequence: TGCGCCAGCAGCACCATCCTGCTGAGCGGGAGGGCCCAAGATAAGCAGTATTTT. Amino acid sequence: CASSTILLSGRAQDKQYF.

In the case of this clonotype: Here the CDR3 omits its conserved ending phenylalanine or tryptophan, so a read error is the likely source. The CDR3 loop is CASSPLAGALDEQYY. The CDR3 nucleotides are TGTGCCAGCAGCCCTTTAGCGGGGGCGCTGGACGAGCAGTACTAC. J is TRBJ2-7 and V is TRBV11-2; TRBD2 agrees at 9 bases. V was pared by 5 bases and J by 5 bases, with 10 bases of the junction left unmatched. From germline, CDR1 is SGHAT and CDR2 FQNNGV. This CDR3 region has 15 residues.

By share, this clonotype counts as medium-sized. This chain connects TRBV12-3 or TRBV12-4 to TRBJ1-5; the D gene is possibly TRBD1 (6 bases). Trimming left V 5 bases short and J 0 bases short, with 11 bases between. CDR3 size: 15 residues. As DNA, the CDR3 is TGTGCCAGCAGTCCGACAGGCAATAGCAATCAGCCCCAGCATTTT. Translating it yields CASSPTGNSNQPQHF.

The chain couples TRBV11-2 to TRBJ1-1; D ambiguous. The CDR3 runs 13 residues. The germline CDR1 and CDR2 sequences are SGHAT and FQNNGV. The CDR3 nucleotides read TGTGTCAGTAGCTCGAGACTGGACGGGGAAGCTTTCTTT. This encodes CVSSSRLDGEAFF.

Note on this clonotype: This may come from a read error, since a much larger clone is one base off. The rearrangement joins TRBV14 to TRBJ2-7, with 10 bases identical to TRBD1. Germline CDR1 reads SGHDN; CDR2 reads FVKESK. The CDR3 runs 16 residues. After removal of 5 bases from V and 0 bases from J, the junction contained 7 bases not matched to a gene. The CDR3 reads CASSTGTGEVSYEQYF. The CDR3 nucleotides are TGTGCCAGCAGCACTGGGACAGGGGAAGTCTCCTACGAGCAGTACTTC.

A note on this clonotype: A much larger clone is a single base away; this may be a read error. The CDR3 end shows no conserved phenylalanine or tryptophan, and so a read error is likely. The chain joins TRBV7-9 to TRBJ2-7, with D perhaps matching TRBD1 (6 bases). From germline, CDR1 is SEHNR and CDR2 FQNEAQ (reference sequence). The CDR3 spans 14 residues. Trimming removed 4 bases at V and 2 bases at J, with 12 bases between. The CDR3 nucleotides are TGTGCCAGCAGCTCGCGGACAGCACCCTACGAGCAGTACTTG. Protein product: CASSSRTAPYEQYL.

The V call is TRBV11-2, the J call TRBJ2-6, with TRBD1 as a possible D gene (5 bases). Germline CDR1 and CDR2: SGHAT and FQNNGV. Trimming cost V 6 bases and J 4 bases, with 13 bases left between them. The CDR3 has 15 amino acids. CDR3 sequence: CASSHQGAGANVLTF. In nucleotides, the CDR3 is TGTGCCAGCAGTCATCAGGGCGCCGGGGCCAACGTCCTGACTTTC. The full variable domain, in which reference TRBV11-2 and TRBJ2-6 provide the parts outside the CDR3, is EAGVAQSPRYKIIEKRQSVAFWCNPISGHATLYWYQQILGQGPKLLIQFQNNGVVDDSQLPKDRFSAERLKGVDSTLKIQPAKLEDSAVYLCASSHQGAGANVLTFGAGSRLTVL.

V and J are TRBV29-1 and TRBJ2-3, with 8 positions matching TRBD2. This CDR3 is 14 amino acids long. Germline V CDR1 and CDR2: SQVTM, ANQGSEA. With 5 bases clipped from V and 14 bases from J, the junction kept 18 bases outside the gene matches. CDR3 DNA sequence: TGCAGCGTTACCGGGACTAGTGACACAGATACACTGTATTTT. This encodes CSVTGTSDTDTLYF.

The CDR3, as DNA: TGTGCCAGCAGCTTAGGGGGCGGGACGAACACCGGGGAGCTGTTTTTT. It specifies CASSLGGGTNTGELFF. This chain joins TRBV7-9 and TRBJ2-2, with D perhaps TRBD2 (6 bases). The CDR3 sequence is 16 residues long. CDR1 is SEHNR and CDR2 is FQNEAQ in the germline V gene (reference sequence). V was pared by 1 base and J by 0 bases, with 9 bases between.

On this clonotype itself: Mismatch with germline at one junction end may stem from a read error. V is TRBV7-8 and J is TRBJ1-5, with no clear D. The CDR3 length is 14 residues. Germline lookup yields CDR1 SGHVS and CDR2 FQNEAQ. This chain's CDR3 is CARSLLAGDQPQRF. The DNA of the CDR3 is TGTGCCCGCAGCTTATTAGCTGGGGATCAGCCCCAGCGTTTT.

Note on this clonotype: Germline is not matched at one junction end, which may reflect a read error. The V and J genes are TRBV29-1 and TRBJ1-4, with D tentatively TRBD1 (6 bases). CDR1 and CDR2 (germline): SQVTM, ANQGSEA. The CDR3 loop spans 16 amino acids. The CDR3 protein is CSAREGGAGRVEKLFF. CDR3 sequence (DNA): TGCAGCGCTAGGGAGGGGGGGGCCGGCCGTGTTGAAAAGCTGTTTTTT.

This clonotype was picked up many times. This chain connects TRBV11-2 to TRBJ2-1; 7 bases are shared with TRBD2. This CDR3 has 19 amino acids. J was trimmed by 5 bases and V by 0 bases; bases with no gene match: 16. Germline loops: CDR1 SGHAT, CDR2 FQNNGV. The DNA for the CDR3 is TGTGCCAGCAGCTTAGAGTGGGCTAGCGGCAAACCACGGGACAATGAGCAGTTCTTC. It translates to CASSLEWASGKPRDNEQFF.

This clonotype was counted once. The rearrangement uses TRBV11-2 and TRBJ2-1; D possibly corresponds to TRBD2 (5 bases). Germline assignment: CDR1 SGHAT and CDR2 FQNNGV. The CDR3 covers 13 residues. The V and J ends lost 9 bases and 6 bases respectively, with 15 bases between them. CDR3 residues: CASGLGLTNEQFF. DNA for the CDR3: TGTGCCAGTGGCTTAGGACTTACCAATGAGCAGTTCTTC.

Details on this clonotype: This may come from a read error, since a much larger clone is one base off. The chain recombines TRBV5-1 with TRBJ2-5, with D possibly being TRBD2 (6 bases). CDR1 SGHRS and CDR2 YFSETQ come from the germline V gene. The CDR3 contains 15 residues. Trimming removed 2 bases from V and 1 base from J, with 12 bases in between. CDR3 sequence (DNA): TGCGCCAGCAGCTTCATAGGGACTGGCCAAGAGACCCAGTACTTC. Translation: CASSFIGTGQETQYF.

This clonotype was recorded many times. The chain combines TRBV6-1 with TRBJ1-1; the match to TRBD1 covers 7 bases. The CDR3 has 15 amino acids. The V gene's germline CDR1 is MNHNS and CDR2 SASEGT. J was trimmed by 0 bases and V by 4 bases; bases with no gene match: 5. Written as DNA, the CDR3 is TGTGCCAGCAGTGTCGGAGACAGGGTGAACACTGAAGCTTTCTTT. This gives the protein CASSVGDRVNTEAFF.

About this clonotype itself: The conserved closing phenylalanine or tryptophan is absent in this CDR3, likely reflecting a read error. The chain has TRBV6-5 and TRBJ2-2; 9 bases agree with TRBD2. The CDR3 is 15 amino acids. The germline CDR1 and CDR2 sequences are MNHEY and SVGAGI. V lost 5 bases and J lost 7; bases outside the gene matches: 8. The CDR3 bases are TGTGCCAGCAGTCCGCGGGGGGGTGGAAACGGGGAGCTGTTTTAT. Translating it yields CASSPRGGGNGELFY.

This clonotype appeared many times. The V gene is TRBV5-4, the J gene TRBJ2-1; D may be TRBD1 or TRBD2 (5 bases each). V shed 3 bases and J shed 5 bases, with 15 bases lying between them. Germline V gives CDR1 SGHNT, CDR2 YYREEE (reference sequence). This CDR3 spans 15 amino acids. As DNA, the CDR3 is TGTGCCAGCAGCTCCCGCTGGGACCCGGACAATGAGCAGTTCTTC. Translation gives CASSSRWDPDNEQFF.

Worth noting for this clonotype: This may be a read error: a much more frequent sequence differs by one nucleotide. The chain is built from TRBV7-8 and TRBJ2-2; TRBD2 agrees at 9 bases. The V gene's germline CDR1 is SGHVS and CDR2 FQNEAQ. The CDR3 runs 15 residues. V lost 7 bases and J lost 6; bases outside the gene matches: 9. The CDR3 here is CASNFSGRIAGELFF. CDR3 sequence (DNA): TGTGCCAGCAACTTCAGCGGGAGGATAGCCGGGGAGCTGTTTTTT. The full variable domain, in which reference TRBV7-8 and TRBJ2-2 provide the parts outside the CDR3, is GAGVSQSPRYKVAKRGQDVALRCDPISGHVSLFWYQQALGQGPEFLTYFQNEAQLDKSGLPSDRFFAERPEGSVSTLKIQRTQQEDSAVYLCASNFSGRIAGELFFGEGSRLTVL.

Concerning this clonotype itself: A much larger clone sits a single nucleotide away, making a read error possible. The J gene is TRBJ2-6, the V gene TRBV5-7, with 7 positions matching TRBD1. Being an ORF, TRBV5-7 has a function that is uncertain. This CDR3 spans 18 amino acids. Losses at the gene ends were 2 bases for V and 2 bases for J; bases not matched to a gene: 10. The CDR3 sequence: CASSFVGAGTAGANVLTF. The CDR3, as DNA: TGTGCCAGCAGCTTCGTCGGGGCAGGGACAGCTGGGGCCAACGTCCTGACTTTC.

Remarks on this clonotype: Possible read error: a much larger clone is one base away. This chain links TRBV10-3 with TRBJ2-7, with TRBD1 identical over 7 bases. V gave up 0 bases and J gave up 2 bases; unmatched junction bases: 10. The CDR3 extends over 17 amino acids. Germline CDR1 is ENHRY and CDR2 is SYGVKD. The chain's CDR3 is CAISESILGTVTYEQYF. The CDR3 bases are TGTGCCATCAGTGAGTCGATTTTAGGGACAGTGACCTACGAGCAGTACTTC.

A remark on this clonotype: The junction differs from germline at one of its ends, possibly a read error. This chain joins TRBV11-2 and TRBJ2-7; D is perhaps TRBD1 (6 bases). This CDR3 spans 14 amino acids. Germline lookup yields CDR1 SGHAT and CDR2 FQNNGV. The DNA of the CDR3 is TGTGCCAGCAGCCCCGGACAGAGATGGGGCGAGCAATACTTC. This sequence encodes CASSPGQRWGEQYF.

The J gene is TRBJ2-3, the V gene TRBV5-1; D may be TRBD1 or TRBD2 (5 bases each). The CDR3 runs 15 residues. The V end lost 0 bases, the J end lost 6 bases, and 14 bases lay between the germline ends. Germline CDR1 SGHRS, CDR2 YFSETQ. CDR3 bases: TGCGCCAGCAGCTTGGCCGGGGCTTGGGGGGATACGCAGTATTTT. The encoded protein is CASSLAGAWGDTQYF.

By sample share, this clonotype is medium-sized. In DNA form, the CDR3 reads TGCAGCGTTGTTTTCTCCATGAACACTGAAGCTTTCTTT. It specifies CSVVFSMNTEAFF. V gene TRBV29-1 combines with J gene TRBJ1-1; D unclear. The CDR3 contains 13 residues. Germline CDR1 reads SQVTM; CDR2 reads ANQGSEA. The V gene lost 4 bases and the J gene lost 0 bases, with 9 bases spanning the gap.

A word on this clonotype: This sequence may be a read error, since a much larger clone differs from it by one base. V and J are TRBV5-6 and TRBJ2-3; D uncertain. CDR1 is SGHDT and CDR2 is YYEEEE in the germline V gene. The CDR3 loop spans 13 amino acids. The ends were cut back, 4 bases at V and 4 bases at J, with 10 bases in the middle. CDR3 region: CASSQRWADTQYF. The CDR3 nucleotides are TGTGCCAGCAGCCAGAGGTGGGCAGATACGCAGTATTTT. The whole variable domain, filled in from reference TRBV5-6 and TRBJ2-3, reads DAGVTQSPTHLIKTRGQQVTLRCSPKSGHDTVSWYQQALGQGPQFIFQYYEEEERQRGNFPDRFSGHQFPNYSSELNVNALLLGDSALYLCASSQRWADTQYFGPGTRLTVL.

As concerns this clonotype: This clone may be a read error of a much larger clone one base away. The J gene is TRBJ2-2, the V gene TRBV1; the tabulated D call, TRBD1, remains unverified against the DNA. TRBV1 constitutes a pseudogene. The CDR3 consists of 13 residues. The DNA of the CDR3 is TGCACCAGCACTTGCCTGTACACCAGGGAGCTGTTTTTT. Translation: CTSTCLYTRELFF.

This rearrangement joins TRBV28 to TRBJ2-3, with D tentatively TRBD2 (5 bases). CDR3 length: 15 amino acids. The germline V gene encodes CDR1 MDHEN and CDR2 SYDVKM. Trimming left V 2 bases short and J 1 base short, with 10 bases between. In DNA, the CDR3 is TGTGCCAGCAGTTTAAGCGGCGGGCGCACAGATACGCAGTATTTT. It specifies CASSLSGGRTDTQYF.

The sample holds many counts of this clonotype. V and J are TRBV7-8 and TRBJ1-1; D remains ambiguous. V gave up 2 bases and J gave up 0 bases, with 13 bases separating them. This CDR3 region has 16 residues. Per germline, CDR1 SGHVS and CDR2 FQNEAQ. In nucleotides, the CDR3 is TGTGCCAGCAGCTTACGTCAGGACGTTATGAACACTGAAGCTTTCTTT. Translating gives CASSLRQDVMNTEAFF. Filled out from reference TRBV7-8 and TRBJ1-1, the complete variable domain reads GAGVSQSPRYKVAKRGQDVALRCDPISGHVSLFWYQQALGQGPEFLTYFQNEAQLDKSGLPSDRFFAERPEGSVSTLKIQRTQQEDSAVYLCASSLRQDVMNTEAFFGQGTRLTVV.